This T cell receptor beta chain was found in a study of blood T cell repertoires in COVID-19. Looking at the study overall: Samples of COVID-19 (acute and convalescent) were obtained from the United States, Italy and Spain. PBMCs, B-cell-depleted T cells, or T cells were the source of the cDNA or gDNA that made up the material.

In the source study's methods: Estimated nucleated cell counts came from reference gene primer amplification. Assay: immunoSEQ multiplex PCR; the TCRdb copy retains only in-frame clones and omits some. V and J calls and clone size are copied from that table; D and trimming were computed from the DNA. The sample lists about 81,000 clones; approximately 80% were seen once. The CDR3 has 18 residues. Germline CDR1 and CDR2: KGHSH and LQKENI. Trimming took 3 bases from V and 0 from J, leaving 18 bases between them. The rearrangement links TRBV18 to TRBJ1-5; D perhaps matches TRBD1 (6 bases). The clonotype was recovered from a human donor in a cohort sampled during active COVID-19. The sample taken for sequencing was peripheral blood. The CDR3 protein is CASSPTPPGADSNQPQHF. The CDR3 nucleotides are TGTGCCAGCTCACCTACTCCCCCAGGGGCCGATAGCAATCAGCCCCAGCATTTT.